This TCR beta chain was observed in a study of T-cell memory formation after mild COVID-19. Broader study findings: Among contracting clones, CD4+ were mainly CM/EM and CD8+ enriched in EMRA. Day 15 to 85 contracting clones showed balanced CD4/CD8; day 15 to 37 expanders favored CD4+.

TCRdb re-analysed the 5' RACE reads in MiXCR, keeping a single row per CDR3 protein. This table has approximately 570,000 distinct CDR3 sequences, 18% appearing once. This clonotype turned up a few times. Its specificity is unknown. The germline V gene has CDR1 MNHEY and CDR2 SVGAGI. This CDR3 is 14 amino acids long. V was clipped by 2 bases and J by 2 bases, with 9 bases between them. The sequence came from an adult woman who had mild COVID-19 (a few samples of this study predate the infection). Cell type and time point are not known. The chain employs TRBV6-5 and TRBJ2-5, with unresolved D. Input material: PBMCs or a T cell subset sorted from them (not recorded which). The CDR3 protein is CASSYSDQQETQYF. Written as DNA, the CDR3 is TGTGCCAGCAGTTACAGCGACCAACAAGAGACCCAGTACTTC.